This T cell receptor (beta chain) was captured by sequencing in a study of blood T cell repertoires in COVID-19. Study background: Samples came from the United States, Italy and Spain, spanning acute and convalescent COVID-19. PBMCs, B-cell-depleted T cells, or T cells provided the cDNA or gDNA that made up the material.

Repertoires were generated with immunoSEQ multiplex PCR, while TCRdb's copy carries only in-frame clones and drops some. The sample consists of roughly 500,000 clones, 88% of them appearing once. All recovered Cohort 3 donors got two negative PCRs, got clearance, or saw symptom resolution. Source material: PBMCs or T cells enriched from blood (not recorded which). The sequence came from a woman between 40 and 55 years old who had recovered from COVID-19.

As DNA, the CDR3 is TGTGCCAGCTCACCAAGGGGCATGGGCTACAATGAGCAGTTCTTC. Translation gives CASSPRGMGYNEQFF. This sequence joins TRBV18 and TRBJ2-1, with D perhaps matching TRBD1 (5 bases). Trimming removed 2 bases at V and 3 bases at J, with 11 bases between. The CDR3 loop spans 15 amino acids. Germline V lookup: CDR1 KGHSH, CDR2 LQKENI.